One and the same sample provided the 16 T cell receptor beta chains below, sequenced in a study of shared clonotypes between healthy human individuals. Sequencing was performed with immunoSEQ multiplex PCR; in TCRdb, only in-frame clones are kept and a portion is missing. The sample holds about 1 million clones, about 76% seen once. The sequencing input was memory CD4+ T cells sorted from blood. Subset defined: CD45RA-negative fraction. The receptors were gathered from a man between 18 and 35 years old in good health.

On this clone: Different DNA sequences within this sample yield the same CDR3. In DNA, the CDR3 is TGTGCCAGCAGCTTAGGCACCTACAATGAGCAGTTCTTC. Protein: CASSLGTYNEQFF. This chain joins TRBV7-9 and TRBJ2-1; no firm D call. Per germline, CDR1 SEHNR and CDR2 FQNEAQ (reference sequence). The V gene lost 1 base and the J gene lost 2 bases, with 3 bases spanning the gap. This CDR3 spans 13 amino acids. The full variable domain, its missing parts supplied by reference TRBV7-9 and TRBJ2-1, is DTGVSQNPRHKITKRGQNVTFRCDPISEHNRLYWYRQTLGQGPEFLTYFQNEAQLEKSRLLSDRFSAERPKGSFSTLEIQRTEQGDSAMYLCASSLGTYNEQFFGPGTRLTVL.

The CDR3 loop reads CAIRAGAWNTEAFF. CDR3 nucleotide sequence: TGTGCTATTCGCGCCGGCGCATGGAACACTGAAGCTTTCTTT. The chain carries TRBV6-5 and TRBJ1-1; D is ambiguous. Germline lookup yields CDR1 MNHEY and CDR2 SVGAGI. This CDR3 comprises 14 residues.

This clone occurred once. The chain recombines TRBV2 with TRBJ2-4; D is possibly TRBD1 or TRBD2 (5 bases each). The V end lost 3 bases, the J end lost 6 bases, and 21 bases lay between the germline ends. This CDR3 is built from 17 residues. Per germline, CDR1 SNHLY and CDR2 FYNNEI. CDR3 nucleotides: TGTGCCAGCAGTGATTTCCAACTTAGGCAGGGAGCAAACATTCAGTACTTC. This sequence encodes CASSDFQLRQGANIQYF. The full variable domain, in which reference TRBV2 and TRBJ2-4 provide the parts outside the CDR3, is EPEVTQTPSHQVTQMGQEVILRCVPISNHLYFYWYRQILGQKVEFLVSFYNNEISEKSEIFDDQFSVERPDGSNFTLKIRSTKLEDSAMYFCASSDFQLRQGANIQYFGAGTRLSVL.

This clone appeared a single time. The chain combines TRBV10-3 with TRBJ1-1; the match to TRBD1 covers 9 bases. The germline CDR1 and CDR2 sequences are ENHRY and SYGVKD. The J segment lost 5 bases and the V segment lost 7 bases, leaving 11 bases of the junction unmatched. There are 15 residues in the CDR3. In nucleotides, the CDR3 is TGTGCCATCAATATCGGAGGGACAGGGTCGACTGAAGCTTTCTTT. This sequence encodes CAINIGGTGSTEAFF.

The J gene is TRBJ1-1, the V gene TRBV19, with 9 bases that match TRBD1. CDR3 size: 16 residues. The V and J ends lost 4 bases and 0 bases, in that order; junction bases with no gene match: 6. Per germline, CDR1 LNHDA and CDR2 SQIVND (reference sequence). The CDR3 DNA follows: TGTGCCAGTAGTACGGGGACAGGGAGGATGAACACTGAAGCTTTCTTT. Amino acid sequence: CASSTGTGRMNTEAFF.

The J gene is TRBJ2-2, the V gene TRBV6-6, with D possibly matching TRBD2 (5 bases). Germline assignment: CDR1 MNHNY and CDR2 SVGAGI (reference sequence). Trimming removed 7 bases from V and 1 base from J, with 13 bases in between. The CDR3 sequence is 15 residues long. The CDR3 nucleotides read TGTGCCAGCACCTCCGAGGGCCTGAACACCGGGGAGCTGTTTTTT. Its translation is CASTSEGLNTGELFF.

The J gene is TRBJ1-3, the V gene TRBV6-5; no firm D call. The CDR3 spans 13 residues. Trimming removed 7 bases at V and 3 bases at J, with 10 bases between. CDR1 is MNHEY, CDR2 SVGAGI, per germline. The CDR3 region has the DNA TGTGCCAGCACTGGGCAGCTTGGAAACACCATATATTTT. Residues: CASTGQLGNTIYF.

The V gene is TRBV6-1, the J gene TRBJ1-2; D uncertain. CDR3 length equals 15 residues. CDR1 and CDR2 from the germline V gene are MNHNS and SASEGT. The ends were cut back, 1 base at V and 2 bases at J, with 11 bases in the middle. CDR3 in DNA: TGTGCCAGCAGTGAAGTGGCAGGCAGCAACTATGGCTACACCTTC. It codes for CASSEVAGSNYGYTF.

V is TRBV29-1 and J is TRBJ2-7; D is possibly TRBD2 (6 bases). Germline V gene lookup returns CDR1 SQVTM and CDR2 ANQGSEA. The germline V and J ends were trimmed by 4 bases and 2 bases, with 12 bases remaining between them. This CDR3 has 13 residues. This CDR3 reads CSVGSGGPYEQYF. CDR3 DNA sequence: TGCAGCGTTGGGTCCGGGGGTCCCTACGAGCAGTACTTC.

The chain couples TRBV6-6 to TRBJ2-1; perhaps TRBD1 as D (5 bases). The germline V gene encodes CDR1 MNHNY and CDR2 SVGAGI (reference sequence). There are 13 residues in the CDR3. V lost 6 bases to trimming and J lost 4 bases, with 10 bases between them. The CDR3 reads CASSDDRYNEQFF. CDR3 sequence (DNA): TGTGCCAGCAGCGACGACAGATACAATGAGCAGTTCTTC.

The CDR3 sequence: CASSASRQETYGYTF. CDR3 nucleotide sequence: TGTGCCAGCAGTGCCAGTCGACAGGAAACCTATGGCTACACCTTC. The chain links TRBV6-1 to TRBJ1-2, with D perhaps matching TRBD1 (6 bases). The germline V gene encodes CDR1 MNHNS and CDR2 SASEGT. V lost 4 bases and J 4 bases, leaving 16 bases between the germline ends. This CDR3 is built from 15 residues.

This chain connects TRBV7-9 to TRBJ1-2, with 7 bases that match TRBD1. V shed 5 bases and J 0 bases; nucleotides not matched to a gene: 6. Germline V gene lookup returns CDR1 SEHNR and CDR2 FQNEAQ (reference sequence). There are 15 residues in the CDR3. The CDR3 region is CASSETGAANYGYTF. In nucleotides, the CDR3 is TGTGCCAGCAGCGAAACAGGGGCAGCTAACTATGGCTACACCTTC.

The rearrangement joins TRBV5-1 to TRBJ1-3; D is unclear. V was cut by 0 bases and J by 5 bases, with 6 bases left in between. Per the germline V gene, CDR1 is SGHRS and CDR2 is YFSETQ. CDR3 length: 13 residues. CDR3 region: CASSLDWRNTIYF. CDR3 nucleotides: TGCGCCAGCAGCTTGGACTGGAGAAACACCATATATTTT.

This clone has a handful of counts. The chain uses TRBV7-3 and TRBJ2-3; possibly TRBD2 for D (5 bases). This CDR3 is built from 16 residues. With 5 bases removed from V and 0 bases from J, the gap between germline ends came to 15 bases. Germline CDR1 SGHTA, CDR2 FQGTGA. The CDR3 sequence is CASSQGLIESTDTQYF. The DNA for the CDR3 is TGTGCCAGCAGCCAAGGACTGATTGAGAGCACAGATACGCAGTATTTT.

The chain uses TRBV5-1 and TRBJ2-7, with D perhaps TRBD1 (5 bases). From germline, CDR1 is SGHRS and CDR2 YFSETQ. V gave up 0 bases and J gave up 0 bases, with 10 bases separating them. The CDR3 has 15 residues. In DNA, the CDR3 is TGCGCCAGCAGCTTGGAAGCAGGGCCCTCCTACGAGCAGTACTTC. Its protein product is CASSLEAGPSYEQYF.

The chain couples TRBV12-5 to TRBJ1-2; D ambiguous. Germline CDR1 reads LGHNT; CDR2 reads FRNRAP. This CDR3 has 10 residues. V lost 6 bases, J lost 7 bases, and 6 bases lay in between. For the CDR3, the DNA is TGTGCTAGTGGGACGCTTGGCTACACCTTC. This translates into CASGTLGYTF.